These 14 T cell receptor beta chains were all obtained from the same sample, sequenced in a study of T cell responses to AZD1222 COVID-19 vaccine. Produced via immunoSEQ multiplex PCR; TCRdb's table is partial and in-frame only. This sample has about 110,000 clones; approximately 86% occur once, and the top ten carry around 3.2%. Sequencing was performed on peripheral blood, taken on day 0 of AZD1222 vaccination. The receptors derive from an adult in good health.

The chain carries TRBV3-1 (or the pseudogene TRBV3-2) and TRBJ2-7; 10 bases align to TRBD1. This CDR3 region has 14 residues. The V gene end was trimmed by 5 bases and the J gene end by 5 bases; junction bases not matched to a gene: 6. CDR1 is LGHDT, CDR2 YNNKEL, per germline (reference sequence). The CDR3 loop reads CASSKRGTGDEQYF. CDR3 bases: TGTGCCAGCAGCAAGAGGGGGACAGGGGACGAGCAGTACTTC.

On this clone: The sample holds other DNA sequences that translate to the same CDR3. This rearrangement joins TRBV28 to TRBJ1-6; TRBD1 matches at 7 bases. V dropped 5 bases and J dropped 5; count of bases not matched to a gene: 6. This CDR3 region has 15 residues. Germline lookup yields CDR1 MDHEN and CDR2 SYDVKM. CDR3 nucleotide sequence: TGTGCCAGCAGTCCTCGGGACAGAAATAATTCACCCCTCCACTTT. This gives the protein CASSPRDRNNSPLHF. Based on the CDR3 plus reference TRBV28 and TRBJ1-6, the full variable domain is DVKVTQSSRYLVKRTGEKVFLECVQDMDHENMFWYRQDPGLGLRLIYFSYDVKMKEKGDIPEGYSVSREKKERFSLILESASTNQTSMYLCASSPRDRNNSPLHFGNGTRLTVT.

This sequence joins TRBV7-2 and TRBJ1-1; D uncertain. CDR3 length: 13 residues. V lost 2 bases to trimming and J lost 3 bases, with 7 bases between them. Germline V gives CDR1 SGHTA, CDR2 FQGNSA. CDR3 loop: CASSLLTDTEAFF. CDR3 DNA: TGTGCCAGCAGCTTATTAACGGACACTGAAGCTTTCTTT.

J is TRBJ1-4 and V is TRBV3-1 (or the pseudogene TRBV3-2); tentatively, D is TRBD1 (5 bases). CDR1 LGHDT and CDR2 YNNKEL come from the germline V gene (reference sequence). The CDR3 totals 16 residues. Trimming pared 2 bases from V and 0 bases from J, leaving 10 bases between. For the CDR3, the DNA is TGTGCCAGCAGCCAACAGGGCAAAGCAACTAATGAAAAACTGTTTTTT. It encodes CASSQQGKATNEKLFF.

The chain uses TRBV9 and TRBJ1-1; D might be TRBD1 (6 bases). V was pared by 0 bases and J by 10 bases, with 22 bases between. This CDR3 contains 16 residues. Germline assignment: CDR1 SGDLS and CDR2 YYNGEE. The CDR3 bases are TGTGCCAGCAGCGTAGATTTTTTGTCGACAGGCCGAGGAGCTTTCTTT. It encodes CASSVDFLSTGRGAFF.

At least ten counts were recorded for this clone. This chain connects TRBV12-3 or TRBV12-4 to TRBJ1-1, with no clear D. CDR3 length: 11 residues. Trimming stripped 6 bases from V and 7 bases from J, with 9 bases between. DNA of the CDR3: TGTGCCAGCAGATCGGACGGTGAAGCTTTCTTT. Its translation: CASRSDGEAFF.

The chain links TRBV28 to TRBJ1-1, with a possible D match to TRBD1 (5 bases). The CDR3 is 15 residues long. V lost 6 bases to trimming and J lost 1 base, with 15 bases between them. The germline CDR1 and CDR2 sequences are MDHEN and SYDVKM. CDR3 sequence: CASSPRGVRNTEAFF. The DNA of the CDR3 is TGTGCCAGCAGCCCTCGGGGGGTCAGGAACACTGAAGCTTTCTTT. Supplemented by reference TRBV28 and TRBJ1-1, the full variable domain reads DVKVTQSSRYLVKRTGEKVFLECVQDMDHENMFWYRQDPGLGLRLIYFSYDVKMKEKGDIPEGYSVSREKKERFSLILESASTNQTSMYLCASSPRGVRNTEAFFGQGTRLTVV.

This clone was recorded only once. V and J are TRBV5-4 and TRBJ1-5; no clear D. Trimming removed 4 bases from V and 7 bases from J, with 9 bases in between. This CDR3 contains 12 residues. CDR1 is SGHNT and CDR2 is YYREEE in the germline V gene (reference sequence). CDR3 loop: CASSVYQQPQHF. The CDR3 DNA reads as TGTGCCAGCAGCGTATACCAACAGCCCCAGCATTTT.

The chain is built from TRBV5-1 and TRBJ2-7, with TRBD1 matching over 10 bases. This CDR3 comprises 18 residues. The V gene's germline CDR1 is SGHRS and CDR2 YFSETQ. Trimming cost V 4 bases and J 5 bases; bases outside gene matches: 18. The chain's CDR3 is CASSRYRDRGPMVDEQYF. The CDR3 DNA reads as TGCGCCAGCAGCCGTTACCGGGACAGGGGACCCATGGTAGACGAGCAGTACTTC.

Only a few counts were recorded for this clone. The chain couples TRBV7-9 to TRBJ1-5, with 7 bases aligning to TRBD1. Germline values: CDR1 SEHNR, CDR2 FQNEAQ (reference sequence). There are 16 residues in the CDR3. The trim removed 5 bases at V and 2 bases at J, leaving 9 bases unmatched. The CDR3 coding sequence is TGTGCCAGCAGCCCAGGGGGTAGTGAGGGCAATCAGCCCCAGCATTTT. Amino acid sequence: CASSPGGSEGNQPQHF.

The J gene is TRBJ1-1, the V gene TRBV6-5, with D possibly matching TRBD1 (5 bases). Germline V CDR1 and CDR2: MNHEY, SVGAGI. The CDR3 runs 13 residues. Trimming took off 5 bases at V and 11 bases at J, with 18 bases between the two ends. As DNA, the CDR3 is TGTGCCAGCAGTCACAACGGGGGGGGAGCTGCTTTCTTT. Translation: CASSHNGGGAAFF.

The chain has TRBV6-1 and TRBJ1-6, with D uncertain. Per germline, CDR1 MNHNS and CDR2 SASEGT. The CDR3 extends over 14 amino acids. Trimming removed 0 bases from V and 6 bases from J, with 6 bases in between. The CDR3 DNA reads TGTGCCAGCAGTGAAGCTAACCGTAATTCACCCCTCCACTTT. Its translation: CASSEANRNSPLHF.

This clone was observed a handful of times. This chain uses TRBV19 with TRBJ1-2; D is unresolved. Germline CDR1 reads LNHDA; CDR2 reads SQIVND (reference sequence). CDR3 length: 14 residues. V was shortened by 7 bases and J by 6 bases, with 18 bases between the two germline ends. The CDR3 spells CASTDRPREDGYTF. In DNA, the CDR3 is TGTGCCAGTACCGATCGACCCCGCGAGGATGGCTACACCTTC.

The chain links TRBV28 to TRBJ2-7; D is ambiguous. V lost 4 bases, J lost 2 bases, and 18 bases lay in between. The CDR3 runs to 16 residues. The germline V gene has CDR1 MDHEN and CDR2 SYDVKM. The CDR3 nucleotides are TGTGCCAGCAGTTCCGACTCTGGATTAGTCACCTACGAGCAGTACTTC. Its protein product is CASSSDSGLVTYEQYF.